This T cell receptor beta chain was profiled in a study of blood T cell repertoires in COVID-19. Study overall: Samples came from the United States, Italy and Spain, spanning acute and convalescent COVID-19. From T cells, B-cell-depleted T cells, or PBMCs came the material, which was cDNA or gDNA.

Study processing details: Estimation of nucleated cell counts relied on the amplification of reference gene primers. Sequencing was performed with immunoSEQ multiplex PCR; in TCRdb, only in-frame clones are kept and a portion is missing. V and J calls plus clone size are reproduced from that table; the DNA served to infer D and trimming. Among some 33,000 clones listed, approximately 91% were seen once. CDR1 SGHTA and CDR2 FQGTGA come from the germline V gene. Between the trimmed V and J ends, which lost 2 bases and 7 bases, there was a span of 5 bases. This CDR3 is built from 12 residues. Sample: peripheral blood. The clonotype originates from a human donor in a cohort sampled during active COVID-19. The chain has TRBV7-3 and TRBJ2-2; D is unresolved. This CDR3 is CASSLGDGELFF. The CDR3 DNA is TGTGCCAGCAGCTTAGGAGACGGGGAGCTGTTTTTT.